A selection of T cell receptor beta chains follows, all from one sample in a study of T cell responses to AZD1222 COVID-19 vaccine. TCRdb's copy holds only in-frame clones and misses some; the assay was immunoSEQ multiplex PCR. The repertoire has around 30,000 clones, just over 90% of them found once; the top ten carry over 40%. Sample: peripheral blood, taken on day 0 of AZD1222 vaccination. The receptors were gathered from an adult in good health. CDR3s include the opening cysteine and the closing phenylalanine or tryptophan. Fields, in order: D gene, clone size, V gene, J gene, CDR3 DNA, CDR3 protein. A D gene is named only where the DNA matches it firmly. Not all rows give a size; the values are once, few, many and, for expanded clones, a class.

-	-	TRBV4-3	TRBJ1-6	TGCGCCAGCAGCCGCGATTCTGGACCAGCGACACCCCTCCACTTT	CASSRDSGPATPLHF
TRBD1	-	TRBV19	TRBJ2-1	TGTGCCAGTGGGGGACCCGGGACAGGTTACAATGAGCAGTTCTTC	CASGGPGTGYNEQFF
TRBD1	few	TRBV4-2	TRBJ1-1	TGTGCCAGCAGCCAAGCCCAGGGGGCGGAAAACACTGAAGCTTTCTTT	CASSQAQGAENTEAFF
-	-	TRBV30	TRBJ1-2	TGTGCCTGGATGAGTGGGATTGGGGGCTACACCTTC	CAWMSGIGGYTF
TRBD2	few	TRBV30	TRBJ2-1	TGTGCCTGGAGTGTACCGGGAGGTAATGAGCAGTTCTTC	CAWSVPGGNEQFF
-	-	TRBV5-4	TRBJ2-1	TGTGCCAGCGGCGATTACAATGAGCAGTTCTTC	CASGDYNEQFF
-	-	TRBV3-1/TRBV3-2	TRBJ1-4	TGTGCCAGCAGCCAAGATCGAGGTCCTGGGGAAAAACTGTTTTTT	CASSQDRGPGEKLFF
-	-	TRBV6-6	TRBJ1-1	TGTGCCAGCAGCCCAGCGGGGGGTAGGACTGAAGCTTTCTTT	CASSPAGGRTEAFF
-	-	TRBV30	TRBJ1-4	TGTGCCTGGAGGGGCGACGCGACTAATGAAAAACTGTTTTTT	CAWRGDATNEKLFF
-	-	TRBV28	TRBJ1-2	TGTGCCAGCCAGACAGGCCAATATGGCTACACCTTC	CASQTGQYGYTF
-	-	TRBV9	TRBJ2-5	TGTGCCAGCAGCGTAGCAGGACGGGAGACCCAGTACTTC	CASSVAGRETQYF
TRBD1	-	TRBV10-3	TRBJ1-5	TGTGCCATCAGCTGGGACAGGGATGATCAGCCCCAGCATTTT	CAISWDRDDQPQHF
-	-	TRBV19	TRBJ2-4	TGTGCCAGTAACTCCCGAAACATTCAGTACTTC	CASNSRNIQYF
TRBD1	-	TRBV30	TRBJ1-6	TGTGCCTGGAGTCAGGGACAGCCCGATTCACCCCTCCACTTT	CAWSQGQPDSPLHF
-	-	TRBV19	TRBJ2-1	TGTGCCAGTAGTATCCTAGACAGGGAGCAGTTCTTC	CASSILDREQFF
TRBD1	-	TRBV3-1/TRBV3-2	TRBJ2-7	TGTGCCAGCAGGAGACAGGGTTCCTACGAGCAGTACTTC	CASRRQGSYEQYF
-	-	TRBV14	TRBJ1-1	TGTGCCAGCAAGGGGTTTAACACTGAAGCTTTCTTT	CASKGFNTEAFF
TRBD1	-	TRBV4-2	TRBJ1-5	TGTGCCAGCAGCCAAGATAGAGGACAGGGGGTCCAGCCCCAGCATTTT	CASSQDRGQGVQPQHF
-	-	TRBV11-3	TRBJ1-1	TGTGCCAGCAGCTTCCGGCGGGCACACACTGAAGCTTTCTTT	CASSFRRAHTEAFF
-	-	TRBV4-2	TRBJ1-4	TGTGCCAGCAGCCCGCGGGACAAAAATGAAAAACTGTTTTTT	CASSPRDKNEKLFF
-	-	TRBV2	TRBJ2-5	TGTGCCAGCAGTGATCTTGGGCGGGTGGGGGAGACCCAGTACTTC	CASSDLGRVGETQYF
-	-	TRBV27	TRBJ2-2	TGTGCCAGCAGTGAACGAATCCGGCAGGGTACCCTAGGCGGGGAGCTGTTTTTT	CASSERIRQGTLGGELFF
-	-	TRBV9	TRBJ1-5	TGTGCCAGCAGCGTAGACGGGACGACGGGGCCCCAGCATTTT	CASSVDGTTGPQHF
-	once	TRBV18	TRBJ2-5	TGTGCCAGCTCACCGAACGGGACACCTCAAGAGACCCAGTACTTC	CASSPNGTPQETQYF
-	-	TRBV5-4	TRBJ1-2	TGTGCCAGCAGCCCTGGGTCCAACTCGATCTATGATGGCTACACCTTC	CASSPGSNSIYDGYTF
TRBD2	-	TRBV19	TRBJ2-2	TGTGCCAGTAGTATAGATTTCGGGGGGGCGAACACCGGGGAGCTGTTTTTT	CASSIDFGGANTGELFF
TRBD2	-	TRBV6-1	TRBJ2-1	TGTGCCAGCAGTGACCGGACTAGAGCTGAGCAGTTCTTC	CASSDRTRAEQFF
-	-	TRBV7-8	TRBJ2-7	TGTGCCAGCAGCTTAGGGTCGACAGCCAAAGTCTACGAGCAGTACTTC	CASSLGSTAKVYEQYF
-	-	TRBV5-6	TRBJ1-5	TGTGCCAGCAGCCCCGGATATGGCGGCAATCAGCCCCAGCATTTT	CASSPGYGGNQPQHF
TRBD1	once	TRBV2	TRBJ1-1	TGTGCCAGCAGGTTCGACAGGGTGAACACTGAAGCTTTCTTT	CASRFDRVNTEAFF
-	-	TRBV19	TRBJ1-5	TGTGCCACCACGGGGGGTTATAGCAATCAGCCCCAGCATTTT	CATTGGYSNQPQHF
-	-	TRBV2	TRBJ1-4	TGTGCCAGCGTTACCAGGGTATCATCAACTAATGAAAAACTGTTTTTT	CASVTRVSSTNEKLFF